This T cell receptor beta chain was sequenced in a study of cytomegalovirus exposure and HLA in healthy donors. Study-level background: Among some 400 genotyped donors, 80% to 90% fell in the Caucasian-associated ancestry cluster. Regarding the study as a whole: Certain sequence variants were highly shared and formed a cluster, and this cluster was likely a sequencing artifact. A later analysis found TCR association rates differed by HLA locus, highest for DRB1 and lowest for HLA-C. The Asian-associated ancestry cluster reportedly had fewer N-insertions than the approximately 690-donor mean in a later analysis.

With 60 Vbeta and 13 Jbeta primers, the PCR was carried out. Sequenced by immunoSEQ multiplex PCR; TCRdb stores in-frame clones only, minus some. This table has about 220,000 clones, almost 80% appearing once. Details on this clone: Its antigen is not identified.

The germline CDR1 and CDR2 sequences are SGDLS and YYNGEE. The CDR3 spans 14 residues. Trimming took 2 bases from V and 6 from J, leaving 11 bases between them. The gene calls are TRBV9 and TRBJ1-4, with D possibly being TRBD1 (6 bases). Sequenced material: PBMCs. The source of this sequence is a male donor in good health and CMV-seronegative. DNA of the CDR3: TGTGCCAGCAGCGTGGGGGCCTTAGATGAAAAACTGTTTTTT. Its protein product is CASSVGALDEKLFF.